One T cell receptor beta chain is described in this entry. In its sample, this clonotype was seen many times. There is no known antigen for this receptor. It has no much larger one-base neighbor in the sample; base qualities were not kept. The data were obtained in a study of tumor-infiltrating lymphocytes in primary liver carcinoma (dated by TCRdb to about 2017). With regard to the full study: About 5 patients with histopathologically diagnosed primary liver carcinoma underwent surgical resection in China between 2015 and 2016. Reproducibility between technical replicate repertoires was high, with correlation coefficients above 0.95 and mean shared-clone rates roughly 0.87. The five patients had tumors of stage T1-T3 N0M0, with maximum diameters ranging from about 4 to 11 cm. The study combined TCRbeta repertoire sequencing, expression microarrays and whole-exome sequencing across five regions of each liver tumor, with adjacent normal tissue and blood. Each sample produced about 3.5 to 7.13 million productive TCRbeta reads, and read depth showed no significant difference between tissue types. TCRbeta repertoire sequencing covered approximately 35 specimens from 5 patients: roughly 25 tumor regions, 5 adjacent noncancerous liver tissues and 5 peripheral blood samples. Of the five patients (three men and two women, aged 30 to 69 years), four had hepatocellular carcinoma and one had combined HCC and intrahepatic cholangiocarcinoma. Points the paper makes about the study in general: With just four or five patients in the study, the authors point out that the findings should be validated in a larger study. Since the samples were bulk and unsorted, there was no way to compare CD4+ and CD8+ T cell repertoires. A significantly larger repertoire fraction was made up by the top 250 clones in tumors than in blood (p = 0.039). Repertoire overlap was found to be higher between tumor regions (mean roughly 36%) than between tumor-adjacent (approximately 17%) or tumor-blood (14%) pairs, consistent with antigen-driven expansion. Only the TCR beta chain was sequenced, which likely underestimates true repertoire diversity because unpaired alpha chains were not captured.

Using a constant-region primer and ProtoScript II reverse transcriptase, TCRbeta-specific cDNA was reverse-transcribed from around 500 ng total RNA. TCRbeta libraries were built with three nested multiplex PCR rounds, a slightly modified ARM-PCR procedure. Each of the first two PCR rounds ran for 10 cycles and used multiplex TRBV1-TRBV30 forward primers together with a Cbeta reverse primer. Sample barcodes and Illumina adapters were attached in a final 25-cycle PCR using Deep VentR polymerase. Before sequencing, amplicons of 200-500 bp were purified from gel using a QIAquick gel extraction kit. An Illumina HiSeq 2500 was used to sequence the TCRbeta amplicons, generating 250-bp paired-end reads. Processing in the source paper ran as follows. Quality trimming of reads was performed with Trimmomatic v0.33, and paired reads were merged with FLASH v1.2.11 so that full CDR3 sequences could be recovered. V, D and J germline segments were assigned to the rearranged TCRbeta sequences using MiGEC v1.2.1b. Clonotype statistics and Shannon-Wiener diversity indices were calculated with VDJtools v1.0.0. To cut down on sampling bias, every analysis after diversity analysis relied on just the 250 most abundant clonotypes from each sample. TCRdb cleaned the public reads at Q25 with fastp, built clones with MiXCR and kept in-frame beta chains. Rows are unified per CDR3 protein, each entry keeping the most common DNA and genes. The V and J calls reflect TCRdb's pipeline rather than the authors' work. This sample is represented by a few hundred thousand distinct CDR3 sequences; approximately 54% of them were singletons. The ten largest clones add up to about 15% of the sample.

Compared with germline, V lacks 5 bases and J lacks 7 bases; bases without a gene match: 10. The CDR3 numbers 14 residues from cysteine through phenylalanine. The entry retains the CDR3 DNA only, 42 bases that are in frame from base 1. Blood RNA was extracted from unsorted whole blood using TRIzol reagent, and germline DNA was obtained with the DNeasy Blood & Tissue kit. Chronic HBV infection was present in the patients, and the patients were treatment-naive at sampling. Around 3.9 milliliters of peripheral blood were collected into K2EDTA tubes before surgery. This chain joins TRBV12-3 or TRBV12-4 to TRBJ1-2, with TRBD1 identical over 7 junction bases. Sequenced input: peripheral blood. This clonotype originated in a woman in her 30s with primary liver carcinoma and hepatitis B virus infection. In nucleotide form, the sequence is TGTGCCAGCAGTCAGCCGGGCAGGGGGTCTGGCTACACCTTC. This gives the protein CASSQPGRGSGYTF.